A single sample is the source of the 21 T cell receptor beta chains below, sequenced in a study of OX40 agonist ivuxolimab in advanced cancers. The repertoire was sequenced with immunoSEQ multiplex PCR; TCRdb's copy has only in-frame clones and lacks some. The sample carries 85,000 to 100,000 clones, about 91% recorded once. The sample was CD4+ or CD8+ T cells sorted from blood, taken in a trial of the OX40 agonist ivuxolimab. These receptors all stem from an adult with an advanced solid tumor such as melanoma, head and neck, liver or kidney cancer.

The CDR3 sequence: CASSTAGQAYEQYF. The CDR3 coding sequence is TGTGCCAGCAGTACGGCGGGACAGGCCTACGAGCAGTACTTC. The chain has TRBV27 and TRBJ2-7, with 8 bases fitting TRBD1. CDR1 and CDR2 (germline): MNHEY, SMNVEV (reference sequence). Trimming removed 5 bases from V and 2 bases from J; junction bases left unmatched: 5. The CDR3 sequence is 14 residues long.

Only one count was recorded for this clone. This chain uses TRBV5-4 with TRBJ1-4, with a weak D call TRBD1 (5 bases). CDR3 length: 14 residues. Germline V lookup: CDR1 SGHNT, CDR2 YYREEE (reference sequence). The ends were cut back, 3 bases at V and 3 bases at J, with 9 bases in the middle. In DNA form, the CDR3 reads TGTGCCAGCAGCTCGGGGCTGTCTAATGAAAAACTGTTTTTT. Translating it yields CASSSGLSNEKLFF. Full variable domain (outside the CDR3, taken from reference TRBV5-4 and TRBJ1-4): ETGVTQSPTHLIKTRGQQVTLRCSSQSGHNTVSWYQQALGQGPQFIFQYYREEENGRGNFPPRFSGLQFPNYSSELNVNALELDDSALYLCASSSGLSNEKLFFGSGTQLSVL.

This chain links TRBV18 with TRBJ1-4, with 8 nucleotides matching TRBD1. With V trimmed by 3 bases and J by 7 bases, 7 bases remained unmatched. Germline values: CDR1 KGHSH, CDR2 LQKENI. The CDR3 is 15 residues long. This CDR3 is CASSPGQERSEKLFF. DNA for the CDR3: TGTGCCAGCTCACCGGGACAGGAGAGGAGTGAAAAACTGTTTTTT.

The rearrangement uses TRBV18 and TRBJ1-2; D is unclear. Trimming shortened V by 4 bases and J by 9 bases, and 15 bases separated the two germline ends. Germline CDR1 reads KGHSH; CDR2 reads LQKENI. The CDR3 spans 13 residues. The CDR3 coding sequence is TGTGCCAGCTCACTTGAACCCCGTACGAGCTACACCTTC. It is translated as CASSLEPRTSYTF.

The rearrangement links TRBV7-2 to TRBJ2-1; 8 bases are a match to TRBD2. Germline CDR1 is SGHTA and CDR2 is FQGNSA. The CDR3 runs to 14 residues. J lost 4 bases, V lost 6 bases, and 5 bases had no gene match. Here the CDR3 DNA reads TGTGCCAGCAGGGGAGCGGGAGTGTACAATGAGCAGTTCTTC. Protein: CASRGAGVYNEQFF.

This chain uses TRBV7-2 with TRBJ2-2, with D perhaps TRBD1 (5 bases). Trimming cost V 2 bases and J 3 bases, with 10 bases left between them. CDR1 is SGHTA and CDR2 is FQGNSA in the germline V gene. The CDR3 has 15 amino acids. For the CDR3, the DNA is TGTGCCAGCAGCTTACTCAGGGCCCACACCGGGGAGCTGTTTTTT. Its protein is CASSLLRAHTGELFF. The variable domain in full, completed from reference TRBV7-2 and TRBJ2-2, reads GAGVSQSPSNKVTEKGKDVELRCDPISGHTALYWYRQSLGQGLEFLIYFQGNSAPDKSGLPSDRFSAERTGGSVSTLTIQRTQQEDSAVYLCASSLLRAHTGELFFGEGSRLTVL.

The chain couples TRBV7-9 to TRBJ1-1; 7 positions match TRBD1. Per the germline V gene, CDR1 is SEHNR and CDR2 is FQNEAQ (reference sequence). The CDR3 is 15 residues long. Trimming took 5 bases from V and 0 from J; bases not matched to a gene: 6. The DNA for the CDR3 is TGTGCCAGCAGCCCGGGACAGAGAATGAACACTGAAGCTTTCTTT. Protein: CASSPGQRMNTEAFF.

This rearrangement joins TRBV20-1 to TRBJ2-5, with a possible D match to TRBD1 (5 bases). Trimming pared 8 bases from V and 2 bases from J, leaving 9 bases between. The CDR3 is made up of 11 amino acids. Germline CDR1 DFQATT, CDR2 SNEGSKA (reference sequence). The CDR3 reads CSQGSQETQYF. Written as DNA, the CDR3 is TGCAGTCAGGGATCTCAAGAGACCCAGTACTTC.

The chain combines TRBV4-2 with TRBJ2-1; 9 bases fit TRBD2. Germline-derived CDR1 and CDR2 are LGHNA and YNFKEQ. The CDR3 covers 16 residues. The V segment lost 0 bases and the J segment 4 bases; nucleotides outside the gene matches: 4. This chain's CDR3 is CASSQEASGGYNEQFF. The CDR3 nucleotides are TGTGCCAGCAGCCAAGAGGCCAGCGGGGGGTACAATGAGCAGTTCTTC.

The rearrangement joins TRBV7-9 to TRBJ2-1; 14 nucleotides align to TRBD2. The J segment lost 9 bases and the V segment lost 0 bases, leaving 10 bases of the junction unmatched. Germline CDR1 is SEHNR and CDR2 is FQNEAQ (reference sequence). The CDR3 spans 18 residues. The chain's CDR3 is CASSLARLAGGGSIEQFF. The CDR3 DNA reads as TGTGCCAGCAGCTTAGCCAGACTAGCGGGAGGGGGATCTATTGAGCAGTTCTTC.

The J gene is TRBJ2-7, the V gene TRBV7-9; 9 positions agree with TRBD1. The trim removed 5 bases at V and 2 bases at J, leaving 4 bases unmatched. The CDR3 spans 14 residues. Germline V gene lookup returns CDR1 SEHNR and CDR2 FQNEAQ (reference sequence). For the CDR3, the DNA is TGTGCCAGCAGCCTGCGACAGGGGGCCTACGAGCAGTACTTC. Residues: CASSLRQGAYEQYF.

The chain employs TRBV18 and TRBJ1-2, with D hard to call. Germline CDR1 KGHSH, CDR2 LQKENI. There are 15 residues in the CDR3. The germline V and J ends were trimmed by 0 bases and 7 bases, with 15 bases remaining between them. The CDR3 DNA is TGTGCCAGCTCACCACCGGCCAGGTCGGCCACTGGCTACACCTTC. Protein: CASSPPARSATGYTF.

This clone was detected once. The genes are TRBV4-2 and TRBJ2-7; 9 bases line up with TRBD1. The CDR3 is 17 amino acids. The V gene end was trimmed by 2 bases and the J gene end by 0 bases; junction bases not matched to a gene: 8. CDR1 and CDR2 (germline): LGHNA, YNFKEQ. CDR3 sequence (DNA): TGTGCCAGCAGCCAAACCGACAGGGGGTCCAGCTCCTACGAGCAGTACTTC. It encodes CASSQTDRGSSSYEQYF.

V and J are TRBV4-3 and TRBJ2-7; 7 bases align to TRBD2. This CDR3 is 17 amino acids long. The trim removed 1 base at V and 2 bases at J, leaving 11 bases unmatched. The germline V gene encodes CDR1 LGHNA and CDR2 YSLEER. The CDR3 is CASSQVLGEGYPYEQYF. The CDR3, as DNA: TGCGCCAGCAGCCAAGTTCTGGGGGAGGGCTACCCCTACGAGCAGTACTTC.

The rearrangement links TRBV25-1 to TRBJ1-1, with TRBD1 matching over 7 bases. V lost 6 bases, J lost 2 bases, and 3 bases stayed unmatched. This CDR3 region has 13 residues. The germline gives CDR1 MGHDK, CDR2 SYGVNS. The CDR3: CASRDRTNTEAFF. The CDR3 DNA follows: TGTGCCAGCAGGGACAGGACAAACACTGAAGCTTTCTTT.

This chain links TRBV27 with TRBJ2-2; TRBD1 matches 7 bases. This CDR3 spans 14 amino acids. Germline V gene sequence: CDR1 MNHEY, CDR2 SMNVEV (reference sequence). Germline trimming cut 6 bases from V and 4 bases from J; bases unmatched to any gene: 5. The CDR3 loop reads CASRRQGGTGELFF. The CDR3 DNA sequence: TGTGCCAGCAGGCGACAGGGTGGCACCGGGGAGCTGTTTTTT.

The rearrangement joins TRBV28 to TRBJ2-2; D possibly corresponds to TRBD1 (6 bases). The CDR3 consists of 14 residues. Looked up from germline, CDR1 is MDHEN and CDR2 is SYDVKM. Trimming removed 8 bases from V and 4 bases from J, with 14 bases in between. The CDR3 DNA sequence: TGTGCCAGCCTGTCAGGGGAACGCACCGGGGAGCTGTTTTTT. This translates into CASLSGERTGELFF.

V is TRBV5-8 and J is TRBJ1-2; D is ambiguous. The V end lost 4 bases, the J end lost 5 bases, and 12 bases lay between the germline ends. Germline V gene sequence: CDR1 SGHTS, CDR2 YDEGEE. The CDR3 is 13 amino acids. The CDR3 DNA follows: TGTGCCAGCAGCCACCGGGCGCCTTATGGCTACACCTTC. It specifies CASSHRAPYGYTF.

This clone was seen a single time. The CDR3 spells CASSLAVGAQYF. The DNA for the CDR3 is TGTGCCAGCAGCTTGGCGGTGGGCGCGCAGTATTTT. V and J are TRBV5-4 and TRBJ2-3, with unresolved D. The CDR3 is 12 residues long. The V end was cut by 0 bases, the J end by 10 bases, with 9 bases between. Germline CDR1 SGHNT, CDR2 YYREEE (reference sequence).

The chain has TRBV5-1 and TRBJ1-4; 7 bases agree with TRBD1. This CDR3 is built from 15 residues. The germline V gene encodes CDR1 SGHRS and CDR2 YFSETQ. Losses at the gene ends were 4 bases for V and 0 bases for J; bases not matched to a gene: 3. CDR3 DNA sequence: TGCGCCAGCAGCGTACAGGGGACAACTAATGAAAAACTGTTTTTT. Residues: CASSVQGTTNEKLFF.

This rearrangement joins TRBV11-1 to TRBJ2-7; D might be TRBD1 (7 bases). V was clipped by 6 bases and J by 7 bases, with 13 bases between them. The CDR3 consists of 12 residues. Germline CDR1 SGHAT, CDR2 FQDESV (reference sequence). The CDR3 spells CASRNRGGEQYF. The CDR3 nucleotides are TGTGCCAGCAGGAACAGGGGAGGTGAGCAGTACTTC. Full variable domain (missing parts from reference TRBV11-1 and TRBJ2-7): EAEVAQSPRYKITEKSQAVAFWCDPISGHATLYWYRQILGQGPELLVQFQDESVVDDSQLPKDRFSAERLKGVDSTLKIQPAELGDSAMYLCASRNRGGEQYFGPGTRLTVT.